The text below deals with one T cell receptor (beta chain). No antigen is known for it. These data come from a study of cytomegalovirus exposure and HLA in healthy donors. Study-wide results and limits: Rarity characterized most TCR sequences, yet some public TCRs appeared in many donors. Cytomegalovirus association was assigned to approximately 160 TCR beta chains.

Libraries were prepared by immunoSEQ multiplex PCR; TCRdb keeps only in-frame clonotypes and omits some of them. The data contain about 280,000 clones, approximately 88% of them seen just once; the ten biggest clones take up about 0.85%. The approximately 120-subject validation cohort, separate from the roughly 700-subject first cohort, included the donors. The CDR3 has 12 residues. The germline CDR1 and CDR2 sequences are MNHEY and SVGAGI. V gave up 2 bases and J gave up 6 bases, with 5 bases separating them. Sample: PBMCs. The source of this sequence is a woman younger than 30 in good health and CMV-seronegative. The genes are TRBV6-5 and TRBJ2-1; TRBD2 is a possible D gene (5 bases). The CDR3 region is CASSYAGNEQFF. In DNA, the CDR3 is TGTGCCAGCAGTTACGCGGGCAATGAGCAGTTCTTC.